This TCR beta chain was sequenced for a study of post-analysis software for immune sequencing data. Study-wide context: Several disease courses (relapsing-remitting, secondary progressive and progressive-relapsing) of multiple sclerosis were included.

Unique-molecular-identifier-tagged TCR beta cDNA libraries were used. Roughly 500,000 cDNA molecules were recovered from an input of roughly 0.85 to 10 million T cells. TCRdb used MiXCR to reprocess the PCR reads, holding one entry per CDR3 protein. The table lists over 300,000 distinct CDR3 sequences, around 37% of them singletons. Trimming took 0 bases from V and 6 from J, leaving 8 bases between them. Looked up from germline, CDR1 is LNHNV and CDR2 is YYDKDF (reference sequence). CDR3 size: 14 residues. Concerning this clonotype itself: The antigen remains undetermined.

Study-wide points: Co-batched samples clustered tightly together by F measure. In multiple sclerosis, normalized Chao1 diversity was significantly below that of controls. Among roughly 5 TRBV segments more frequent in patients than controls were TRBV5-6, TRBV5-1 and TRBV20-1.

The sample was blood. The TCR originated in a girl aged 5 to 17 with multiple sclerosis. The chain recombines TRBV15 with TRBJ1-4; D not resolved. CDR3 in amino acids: CATSRDRADEKLFF. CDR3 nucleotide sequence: TGTGCCACCAGCAGAGATAGGGCGGATGAAAAACTGTTTTTT.